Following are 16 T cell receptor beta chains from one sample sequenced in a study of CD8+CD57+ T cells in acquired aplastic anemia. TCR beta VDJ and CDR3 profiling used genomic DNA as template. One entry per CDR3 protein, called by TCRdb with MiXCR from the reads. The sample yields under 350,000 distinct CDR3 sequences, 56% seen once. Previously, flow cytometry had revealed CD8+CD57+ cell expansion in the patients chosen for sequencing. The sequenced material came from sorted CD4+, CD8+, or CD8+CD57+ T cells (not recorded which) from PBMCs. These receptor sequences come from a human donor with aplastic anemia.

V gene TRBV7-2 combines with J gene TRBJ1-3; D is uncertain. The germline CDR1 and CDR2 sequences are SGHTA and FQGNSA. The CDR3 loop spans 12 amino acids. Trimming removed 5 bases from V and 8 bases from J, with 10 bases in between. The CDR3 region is CASSPWGDTIYF. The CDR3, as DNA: TGTGCCAGCAGCCCGTGGGGAGACACCATATATTTT.

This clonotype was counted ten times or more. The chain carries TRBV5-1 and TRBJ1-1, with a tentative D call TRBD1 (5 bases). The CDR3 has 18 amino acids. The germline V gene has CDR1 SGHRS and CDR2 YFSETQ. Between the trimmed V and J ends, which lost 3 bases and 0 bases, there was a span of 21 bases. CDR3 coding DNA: TGCGCCAGCAGCTCCGCCCGGGGCCTTAGTCGTTTGAACACTGAAGCTTTCTTT. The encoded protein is CASSSARGLSRLNTEAFF.

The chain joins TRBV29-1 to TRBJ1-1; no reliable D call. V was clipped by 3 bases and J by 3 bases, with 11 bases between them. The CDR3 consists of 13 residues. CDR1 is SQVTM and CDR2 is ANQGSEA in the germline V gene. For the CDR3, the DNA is TGCAGCGTTGATCGGGGAGTGGACACTGAAGCTTTCTTT. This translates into CSVDRGVDTEAFF.

The CDR3 here is CSARASSERGGEDTQYF. CDR3 bases: TGCAGTGCTAGAGCCAGCAGCGAGCGGGGGGGCGAAGATACGCAGTATTTT. V gene TRBV20-1 combines with J gene TRBJ2-3, with 10 bases lining up with TRBD2. The germline V gene encodes CDR1 DFQATT and CDR2 SNEGSKA (reference sequence). V shed 1 base and J 5 bases; nucleotides not matched to a gene: 12. CDR3 size: 17 residues.

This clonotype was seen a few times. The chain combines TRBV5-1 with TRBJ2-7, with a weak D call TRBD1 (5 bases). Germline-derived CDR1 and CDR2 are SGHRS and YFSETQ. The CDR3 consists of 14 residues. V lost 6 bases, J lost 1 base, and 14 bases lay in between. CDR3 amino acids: CASTPRQGSYEQYF. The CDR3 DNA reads TGCGCCAGCACCCCCCGTCAGGGATCCTACGAGCAGTACTTC. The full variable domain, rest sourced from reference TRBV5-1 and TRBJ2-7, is KAGVTQTPRYLIKTRGQQVTLSCSPISGHRSVSWYQQTPGQGLQFLFEYFSETQRNKGNFPGRFSGRQFSNSRSEMNVSTLELGDSALYLCASTPRQGSYEQYFGPGTRLTVT.

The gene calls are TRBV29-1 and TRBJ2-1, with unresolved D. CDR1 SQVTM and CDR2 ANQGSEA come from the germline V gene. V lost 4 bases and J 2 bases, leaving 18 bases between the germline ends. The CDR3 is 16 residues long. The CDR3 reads CSVVPWSPSPYNEQFF. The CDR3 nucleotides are TGCAGCGTTGTTCCATGGAGCCCCTCGCCCTACAATGAGCAGTTCTTC.

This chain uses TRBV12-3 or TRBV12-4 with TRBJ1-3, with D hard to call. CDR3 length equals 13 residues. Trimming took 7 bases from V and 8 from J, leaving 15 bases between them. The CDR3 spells CASNHLEEDTIYF. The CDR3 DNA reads TGTGCCAGCAACCATCTGGAGGAAGACACCATATATTTT.

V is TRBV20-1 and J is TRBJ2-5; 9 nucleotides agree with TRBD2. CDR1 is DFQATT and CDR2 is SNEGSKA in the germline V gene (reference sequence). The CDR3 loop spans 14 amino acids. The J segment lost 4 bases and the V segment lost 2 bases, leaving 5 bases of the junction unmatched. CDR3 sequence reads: CSARKGGGAETQYF. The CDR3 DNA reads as TGCAGTGCTAGAAAGGGCGGGGGGGCAGAGACCCAGTACTTC.

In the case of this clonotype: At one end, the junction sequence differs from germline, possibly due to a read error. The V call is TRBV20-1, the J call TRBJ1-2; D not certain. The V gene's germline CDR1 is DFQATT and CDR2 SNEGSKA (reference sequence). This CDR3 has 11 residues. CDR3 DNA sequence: TGCAGTGCTAGTAGGGCTAGCGGCTATACCTTC. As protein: CSASRASGYTF.

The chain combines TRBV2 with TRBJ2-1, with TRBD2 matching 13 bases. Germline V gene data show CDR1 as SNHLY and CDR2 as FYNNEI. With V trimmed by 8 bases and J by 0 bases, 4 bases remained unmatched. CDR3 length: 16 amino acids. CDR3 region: CASRLAGGSSYNEQFF. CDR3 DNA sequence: TGTGCCAGCCGACTAGCGGGGGGAAGCTCCTACAATGAGCAGTTCTTC. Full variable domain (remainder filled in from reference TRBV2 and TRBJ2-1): EPEVTQTPSHQVTQMGQEVILRCVPISNHLYFYWYRQILGQKVEFLVSFYNNEISEKSEIFDDQFSVERPDGSNFTLKIRSTKLEDSAMYFCASRLAGGSSYNEQFFGPGTRLTVL.

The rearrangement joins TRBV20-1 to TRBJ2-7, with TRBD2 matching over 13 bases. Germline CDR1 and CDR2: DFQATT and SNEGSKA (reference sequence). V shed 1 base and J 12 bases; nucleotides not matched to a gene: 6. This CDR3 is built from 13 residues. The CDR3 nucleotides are TGCAGTGCTAGAGGACTAGCGGGAGGCAGCCTGTACTTC. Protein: CSARGLAGGSLYF.

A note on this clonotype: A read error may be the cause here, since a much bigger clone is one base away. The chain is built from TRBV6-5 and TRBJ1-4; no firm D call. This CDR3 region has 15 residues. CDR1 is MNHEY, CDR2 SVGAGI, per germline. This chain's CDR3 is CASSYEGRSNEKPFF. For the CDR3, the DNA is TGTGCCAGCAGTTACGAGGGCAGGTCAAATGAAAAACCGTTTTTT.

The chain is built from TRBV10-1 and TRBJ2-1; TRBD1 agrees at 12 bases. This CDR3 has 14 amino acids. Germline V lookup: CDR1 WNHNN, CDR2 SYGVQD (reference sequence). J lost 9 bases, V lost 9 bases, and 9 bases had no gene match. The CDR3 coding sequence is TGCGCCAGTACGCCGGGACAGGGGGCCTTTGAGCAGTTCTTC. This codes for CASTPGQGAFEQFF.

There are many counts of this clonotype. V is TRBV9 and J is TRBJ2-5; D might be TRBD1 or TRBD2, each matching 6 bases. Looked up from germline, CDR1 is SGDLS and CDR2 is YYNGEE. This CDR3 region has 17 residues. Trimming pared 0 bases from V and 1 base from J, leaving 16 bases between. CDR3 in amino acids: CASSVGLQPGAQETQYF. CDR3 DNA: TGTGCCAGCAGCGTAGGCCTCCAGCCGGGGGCCCAAGAGACCCAGTACTTC.

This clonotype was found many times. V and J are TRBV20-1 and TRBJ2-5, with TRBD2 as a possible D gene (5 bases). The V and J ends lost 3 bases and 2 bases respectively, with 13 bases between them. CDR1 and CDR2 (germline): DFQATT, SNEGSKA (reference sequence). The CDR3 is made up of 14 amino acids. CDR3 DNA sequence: TGCAGTGCTAGTGCCGGACTTCTTCAAGAGACCCAGTACTTC. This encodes CSASAGLLQETQYF.

Here the CDR3 reads CASSSGPSSYEQYF. In nucleotides, the CDR3 is TGTGCCAGCAGCTCGGGTCCGAGCTCCTACGAGCAGTACTTC. The chain uses TRBV12-3 or TRBV12-4 and TRBJ2-7; no firm D call. Between the trimmed V and J ends, which lost 6 bases and 0 bases, there was a span of 12 bases. This CDR3 is built from 14 residues.